This is a list of T cell receptor beta chains from one sample in a study of blood T cell repertoires in COVID-19. Assay used: immunoSEQ multiplex PCR; TCRdb lists only in-frame clones, some missing. This sample has over 140,000 clones, with around 81% found just once. Sequencing was carried out using peripheral blood. Receptors were obtained from a woman in her sixties with acute or convalescent COVID-19. Each CDR3 is given with its conserved first and last residue. A D gene is named only where the DNA matches it firmly. Where a row states a size, it is once, few, many or the class of an expanded clone; other rows omit it.

clone_size	j_call	v_call	d_call	cdr3_nt	cdr3_aa
-	TRBJ2-1	TRBV25-1	-	TGTGCCAGCAGTGAGGCGGGAAGTGTTAATGAGCAGTTCTTC	CASSEAGSVNEQFF
-	TRBJ1-4	TRBV15	-	TGTGCCACCAGCAGAGATCTCGCAGTGGGCGCAGAAAAACTGTTTTTT	CATSRDLAVGAEKLFF
-	TRBJ2-3	TRBV21-1	-	TGTGCCAGCAGCAAGCAGGGGCAGTCTAGCACAGATACGCAGTATTTT	CASSKQGQSSTDTQYF
-	TRBJ1-4	TRBV18	TRBD1	TGTGCCAGCTCACCCGGGACAGGGGTCCAAACAAAAGAAAAACTGTTTTTT	CASSPGTGVQTKEKLFF
-	TRBJ1-3	TRBV21-1	-	TGTGCCAGCAGCAAAGGTCCTACCTCAGGAAACACCATATATTTT	CASSKGPTSGNTIYF
-	TRBJ2-7	TRBV5-4	TRBD1	TGTGCCAGCAGCAAACAGGGGGCGTACGAGCAGTACTTC	CASSKQGAYEQYF
-	TRBJ2-7	TRBV27	-	TGTGCCAGCAGTGAAGAGCGGTCCCCGGCATACGAGCAGTACTTC	CASSEERSPAYEQYF
-	TRBJ2-3	TRBV7-3	-	TGTGCCAGCAGCGCCTCAGGAGATACGCAGTATTTT	CASSASGDTQYF
few	TRBJ2-7	TRBV2	-	TGTGCCAGCAGTGAAGCCGCCTACGAGCAGTACTTC	CASSEAAYEQYF
-	TRBJ1-1	TRBV19	TRBD1	TGTGCCAGTAGTACCCGGGACAGGGATGACACTGAAGCTTTCTTT	CASSTRDRDDTEAFF
-	TRBJ2-5	TRBV28	TRBD2	TGTGCCAGCAGTTTAGGATTCGGGACTAGCGGACAAGAGACCCAGTACTTC	CASSLGFGTSGQETQYF
-	TRBJ2-5	TRBV11-2	-	TGTGCCAGCAGCCCATGGGGGACTCACCAAGAGACCCAGTACTTC	CASSPWGTHQETQYF
-	TRBJ2-1	TRBV6-1	-	TGTGCCAGCAGTGAAACTTCTGGTTTTGAGCAGTTCTTC	CASSETSGFEQFF
-	TRBJ2-1	TRBV30	TRBD2	TGTGCCTGGAGGACTAGCGTTAGCTCCTACAATGAGCAGTTCTTC	CAWRTSVSSYNEQFF
-	TRBJ2-1	TRBV7-9	-	TGTGCCAGCAGCCCCTCCGGGACTCCGGCGCCAGAGCAGTTCTTC	CASSPSGTPAPEQFF
-	TRBJ1-2	TRBV18	-	TGTGCCAGCTCACGGATGGGGCAGGCCCTTGCCAGCGATGGCTACACCTTC	CASSRMGQALASDGYTF
-	TRBJ2-3	TRBV11-2	-	TGTGCCAGCAGCTTGGGTGGGAGTGCAGATACGCAGTATTTT	CASSLGGSADTQYF
-	TRBJ2-7	TRBV3-1/TRBV3-2	TRBD1	TGTGCCAGCAGCCTGACAGGGGGGAGCCACGAGCAGTACTTC	CASSLTGGSHEQYF
-	TRBJ2-6	TRBV28	-	TGTGCCAGCACACCTCTCGGGGTTGGTGGGGCCAACGTCCTGACTTTC	CASTPLGVGGANVLTF
-	TRBJ1-1	TRBV5-1	-	TGCGCCAGCAAACGGACTCAAAACACTGAAGCTTTCTTT	CASKRTQNTEAFF
-	TRBJ2-1	TRBV27	-	TGTGCCAGCAGTTTATCCTCCAGCTCCTACAATGAGCAGTTCTTC	CASSLSSSSYNEQFF
once	TRBJ1-4	TRBV5-5	-	TGTGCCAGCAGCTTGAACAGGGCGAGGGAAAAACTGTTTTTT	CASSLNRAREKLFF
few	TRBJ1-4	TRBV18	-	TGTGCCAGCTCACGGTCAGGGGATAATGAAAAACTGTTTTTT	CASSRSGDNEKLFF
once	TRBJ1-6	TRBV27	-	TGTGCCAGCAGTTTTGGTCCAAGGGGATCACCCCTCCACTTT	CASSFGPRGSPLHF
-	TRBJ2-6	TRBV7-3	-	TGTGCCAGCAGCTTAAAGCCTTCTGGGGCCAACGTCCTGACTTTC	CASSLKPSGANVLTF
-	TRBJ2-7	TRBV14	-	TGTGCCAGCAGCCAAGGATCAGGGCGAGCCTACGAGCAGTACTTC	CASSQGSGRAYEQYF
-	TRBJ2-1	TRBV28	-	TGTGCCAGCAGATACGGGGGAAGCTCCTACAATGAGCAGTTCTTC	CASRYGGSSYNEQFF
-	TRBJ2-7	TRBV6-6	-	TGTGCCAGCAGTGCACCCAGACTTGGCCTCGAGCAGTACTTC	CASSAPRLGLEQYF
-	TRBJ2-3	TRBV27	TRBD2	TGTGCCAGCAGTATCCCCGGCGGGAGTTTGGGTACGCAGTATTTT	CASSIPGGSLGTQYF
-	TRBJ1-5	TRBV7-9	-	TGTGCCAGCAGCTTAGGACAATATAGCAATCAGCCCCAGCATTTT	CASSLGQYSNQPQHF
-	TRBJ1-6	TRBV19	TRBD1	TGTGCCAGTAGTATAAACAGGGGAACACCCCTCCACTTT	CASSINRGTPLHF
once	TRBJ2-1	TRBV6-1	-	TGTGCCAGCAGTGAAGGGACACAAGGGCAATTCTTC	CASSEGTQGQFF
once	TRBJ1-6	TRBV7-9	TRBD1	TGTGCCAGCAGCCCCTGGGGACAGGCTTATAATTCACCCCTCCACTTT	CASSPWGQAYNSPLHF
few	TRBJ2-2	TRBV10-3	TRBD1	TGTGCCATCAGCTTCGGACAGGGCAACACCGGGGAGCTGTTTTTT	CAISFGQGNTGELFF
once	TRBJ1-2	TRBV3-1/TRBV3-2	TRBD1	TGTGCCAGCAGCCCCCAGGGGGCGGTTAACTATGGCTACACCTTC	CASSPQGAVNYGYTF
-	TRBJ1-5	TRBV5-5	-	TGTGCCAGCAGCTTGTTTCTCGGGCAGCCCCAGCATTTT	CASSLFLGQPQHF
once	TRBJ2-1	TRBV18	TRBD1	TGTGCCAGCTCACCCAGGGACAGGGGGCGCGGCAATGAGCAGTTCTTC	CASSPRDRGRGNEQFF
-	TRBJ1-4	TRBV5-1	-	TGCGCCAGCAGCTGGGCCCCAAATGAAAAACTGTTTTTT	CASSWAPNEKLFF
-	TRBJ2-3	TRBV11-3	TRBD1	TGTGCCAGCAGCTCCAGGGGGACACCTCGTCCGCAGTATTTT	CASSSRGTPRPQYF
few	TRBJ2-1	TRBV27	-	TGTGCCAGCAGCCTTGCGGGACGGAGCTACAATGAGCAGTTCTTC	CASSLAGRSYNEQFF
few	TRBJ1-2	TRBV19	TRBD1	TGTGGAACAGGGGGCGTCTATGGCTACACCTTC	CGTGGVYGYTF
-	TRBJ1-2	TRBV7-9	-	TGTGCCAGCAGCGAGGGGGGGCTCACAGGCTACACCTTC	CASSEGGLTGYTF